A selection of T cell receptor beta chains follows, all from one sample in a study of a mutant IDH1 vaccine in newly diagnosed glioma. Profiled with immunoSEQ multiplex PCR; TCRdb holds only in-frame clones, not every one. This table holds some 61,000 clones, about 86% found once. The material was PBMCs, obtained from a glioma patient treated with radiotherapy, temozolomide or both. The receptors stem from a man between 25 and 39 years old with glioma. The CDR3 runs from the conserved cysteine through the conserved F or W. Each record gives: D gene, J gene, clone size, V gene, CDR3 protein, CDR3 DNA. A D gene is named only where the DNA matches it firmly. A clone size is listed for some rows: how often the clone was seen (once, few, many), or a class if it is expanded.

>NA|TRBJ1-2|NA|TRBV5-6
CASSLEKTYGYTF
TGTGCCAGCAGCTTGGAAAAAACCTATGGCTACACCTTC
>NA|TRBJ1-4|few|TRBV5-4
CASSFNSEKLFF
TGTGCCAGCAGCTTCAACAGTGAAAAACTGTTTTTT
>NA|TRBJ2-3|once|TRBV27
CASSFASPDTQYF
TGTGCCAGCAGTTTCGCATCCCCAGATACGCAGTATTTT
>TRBD2|TRBJ2-5|NA|TRBV5-6
CASSLLVGGGAGETQYF
TGTGCCAGCAGCTTGTTAGTCGGCGGGGGGGCAGGAGAGACCCAGTACTTC
>TRBD1|TRBJ1-1|NA|TRBV6-1
CASSLLDRDTEAFF
TGTGCCAGCAGTCTTTTGGACAGGGACACTGAAGCTTTCTTT
>NA|TRBJ1-4|few|TRBV30
CAWTRGLGEKLFF
TGTGCCTGGACCAGAGGTTTGGGCGAAAAACTGTTTTTT
>NA|TRBJ2-1|NA|TRBV30
CAWRSGLSYNEQFF
TGTGCCTGGAGATCAGGGTTGTCCTACAATGAGCAGTTCTTC
>TRBD2|TRBJ2-1|NA|TRBV5-1
CASSPALFSGGSYNEQFF
TGCGCCAGCAGCCCGGCATTGTTTAGCGGGGGGTCCTACAATGAGCAGTTCTTC
>NA|TRBJ1-6|NA|TRBV4-1
CASSRDRGSYNSPLHF
TGCGCCAGCAGCCGCGACCGAGGCTCCTATAATTCACCCCTCCACTTT
>TRBD2|TRBJ2-7|once|TRBV28
CASSPLTWRERGVYEQYF
TGTGCCAGCAGTCCCCTGACGTGGCGCGAGCGGGGCGTTTACGAGCAGTACTTC
>TRBD1|TRBJ1-2|NA|TRBV6-6
CASSRDGQGARGYTF
TGTGCCAGCAGTCGAGACGGACAGGGGGCTCGTGGCTACACCTTC
>NA|TRBJ2-5|NA|TRBV9
CASSATQETQYF
TGTGCCAGCAGCGCCACCCAAGAGACCCAGTACTTC
>NA|TRBJ2-7|once|TRBV7-6
CASSQKGNYEQYF
TGTGCCAGCAGCCAAAAGGGAAATTACGAGCAGTACTTC
>NA|TRBJ2-7|once|TRBV6-6
CASSYSSFRAEISSYF
TGTGCCAGCAGTTACTCGAGTTTCCGGGCGGAGATTTCCTCGTACTTC
>NA|TRBJ1-4|few|TRBV5-1
CASSLPTERLEKLFF
TGCGCCAGCAGCTTACCGACGGAGCGTCTTGAAAAACTGTTTTTT
>TRBD1|TRBJ1-1|NA|TRBV11-2
CASSLSGTGGGVAFF
TGTGCCAGCAGCTTATCCGGGACAGGGGGCGGGGTAGCTTTCTTT
>TRBD1|TRBJ1-5|NA|TRBV4-2
CASSLGQGAQPQHF
TGTGCCAGCAGCCTTGGACAGGGGGCCCAGCCCCAGCATTTT
>TRBD1|TRBJ2-7|NA|TRBV5-4
CASSLGTDRGQQYF
TGTGCCAGCAGCTTGGGGACGGACAGGGGACAACAGTACTTC
>TRBD2|TRBJ2-7|NA|TRBV18
CASSPQRESYEQYF
TGTGCCAGCTCACCACAGCGGGAGTCCTACGAGCAGTACTTC
>NA|TRBJ2-1|NA|TRBV7-9
CASSLVGTASYNEQFF
TGTGCCAGCAGCTTAGTTGGTACAGCTTCCTACAATGAGCAGTTCTTC
>NA|TRBJ1-3|NA|TRBV7-6
CGIRDARNTIYF
TGTGGGATACGGGACGCCCGGAACACCATATATTTT
>NA|TRBJ2-5|NA|TRBV5-1
CASTGPLQETQYF
TGCGCCAGCACGGGCCCCCTTCAAGAGACCCAGTACTTC
>TRBD1|TRBJ2-4|once|TRBV5-1
CASSFDRGTKNIQYF
TGCGCCAGCAGCTTCGACAGGGGAACCAAAAACATTCAGTACTTC
>NA|TRBJ1-1|NA|TRBV5-4
CASSFRLAGGTEAFF
TGTGCCAGCAGCTTCAGACTCGCTGGGGGCACTGAAGCTTTCTTT
>TRBD1|TRBJ1-1|NA|TRBV6-6
CASRQQGRNTEAFF
TGTGCCAGCAGGCAACAGGGGCGGAACACTGAAGCTTTCTTT
>NA|TRBJ2-7|once|TRBV7-6
CASSLDVRYEQYF
TGTGCCAGCAGCTTAGACGTCCGCTACGAGCAGTACTTC
>NA|TRBJ2-2|NA|TRBV4-1
CASSLDPTGTNTGELFF
TGCGCCAGCAGCCTCGACCCGACAGGCACGAACACCGGGGAGCTGTTTTTT
>NA|TRBJ2-5|NA|TRBV18
CASSQPPQETQYF
TGTGCCAGCTCACAACCCCCCCAAGAGACCCAGTACTTC
>TRBD2|TRBJ2-5|NA|TRBV10-1
CASSGTSRRETQYF
TGCGCCAGCAGTGGGACTAGCCGGAGGGAGACCCAGTACTTC
>NA|TRBJ2-2|NA|TRBV14
CASSQEVLLTGELFF
TGTGCCAGCAGCCAAGAGGTTTTGCTGACCGGGGAGCTGTTTTTT
>NA|TRBJ2-2|NA|TRBV21-1
CASSRQGMNTGELFF
TGTGCCAGCAGCCGACAGGGTATGAACACCGGGGAGCTGTTTTTT
>NA|TRBJ2-3|NA|TRBV7-2
CASSSYASTDTQYF
TGTGCCAGCAGCTCCTACGCTAGCACAGATACGCAGTATTTT
>TRBD1|TRBJ1-2|NA|TRBV18
CASFRTGIYGYTF
TGTGCCAGCTTTCGGACAGGGATTTATGGCTACACCTTC
>NA|TRBJ1-2|NA|TRBV6-5
CASSPGGDYGYTF
TGTGCCAGCAGCCCCGGGGGCGACTATGGCTACACCTTC
>NA|TRBJ1-6|NA|TRBV6-1
CASSSQGSDNSPLHF
TGTGCCAGCTCCTCTCAGGGATCAGATAATTCACCCCTCCACTTT
>TRBD1|TRBJ2-7|few|TRBV18
CASSPGTGSSYEQYF
TGTGCCAGCTCTCCCGGGACAGGGAGCTCCTACGAGCAGTACTTC
>TRBD1|TRBJ1-5|NA|TRBV2
CASSPQGAISNQPQHF
TGTGCCAGCAGTCCACAGGGGGCGATTAGCAATCAGCCCCAGCATTTT
>NA|TRBJ1-2|NA|TRBV7-2
CASSPSGRRGYGYTF
TGTGCCAGCAGCCCCTCGGGACGGCGTGGCTATGGCTACACCTTC
>TRBD1|TRBJ1-1|NA|TRBV4-1
CASSLDRDRGRARTNTEAFF
TGCGCCAGCAGCCTAGACCGGGACAGGGGAAGAGCTCGAACTAACACTGAAGCTTTCTTT
>NA|TRBJ1-4|NA|TRBV4-3
CASSPLGRLGDEKLFF
TGCGCCAGCAGCCCCCTAGGGCGCCTTGGGGATGAAAAACTGTTTTTT
>TRBD1|TRBJ1-5|few|TRBV5-5
CASSPDRGRVGSNQPQHF
TGTGCCAGCAGTCCTGACAGGGGGCGGGTGGGAAGCAATCAGCCCCAGCATTTT
>NA|TRBJ2-2|NA|TRBV11-3
CASRISGWGQNTGELFF
TGTGCCAGCCGAATCTCGGGGTGGGGACAGAACACCGGGGAGCTGTTTTTT
>NA|TRBJ2-4|NA|TRBV5-1
CASSFDRFKNIQYF
TGCGCCAGCAGCTTCGACAGATTCAAAAACATTCAGTACTTC
>TRBD1|TRBJ2-5|NA|TRBV5-6
CASSFRQGETQYF
TGTGCCAGCAGCTTCCGACAGGGAGAGACCCAGTACTTC
>NA|TRBJ2-7|NA|TRBV11-2
CATRGLTYEQYF
TGTGCCACCAGGGGACTCACCTACGAGCAGTACTTC
>TRBD2|TRBJ2-1|NA|TRBV7-2
CASSLSGGANNEQFF
TGTGCCAGCAGCCTTAGCGGGGGGGCCAACAATGAGCAGTTCTTC
>TRBD1|TRBJ1-2|few|TRBV7-9
CASSLALHRGENGYTF
TGTGCCAGCAGCTTAGCGCTACACAGGGGAGAGAATGGCTACACCTTC